The 29 T cell receptor beta chains reported below all come from one sample, sequenced in a study of molecular identifiers for immune sequencing clone quantification. One entry per CDR3 protein results from TCRdb running MiXCR on the PCR reads. The table shows about 500,000 distinct CDR3 sequences, with 20% to 25% occurring only once. Sequences were obtained from naive CD8+ T cells from blood, with Jurkat cell RNA spiked in. As to subset: FACS-sorted CD8+CD4-CCR7+CD45RA+ naive T cells. These receptors were obtained from a human donor in good health. Some libraries in this study had Jurkat cell RNA spiked in.

The V gene is TRBV2, the J gene TRBJ2-1, with 7 bases fitting TRBD1. Trimming at V came to 7 bases and at J to 8 bases, leaving 11 bases not matched to a gene. The CDR3 contains 14 residues. CDR1 and CDR2 (germline): SNHLY, FYNNEI. The chain's CDR3 is CASTRDSYLDEQFF. CDR3 in DNA: TGTGCCAGCACCAGGGACAGCTATTTGGATGAGCAGTTCTTC.

This clonotype was picked up many times. The rearrangement joins TRBV27 to TRBJ2-7; D gene unclear. This CDR3 comprises 11 residues. The germline V gene has CDR1 MNHEY and CDR2 SMNVEV (reference sequence). Trimming left V 8 bases short and J 5 bases short, with 10 bases between. Written as DNA, the CDR3 is TGTGCCAGCGGGGATTTTGACGAGCAGTACTTC. Protein: CASGDFDEQYF.

There are many counts of this clonotype. V gene TRBV6-5 combines with J gene TRBJ2-3; weak D call: TRBD2 (6 bases). The V gene lost 7 bases and the J gene lost 0 bases, with 11 bases spanning the gap. The germline V gene encodes CDR1 MNHEY and CDR2 SVGAGI. The CDR3 consists of 14 residues. CDR3 nucleotides: TGTGCCAGCACGCCGGGAGCTAGCACAGATACGCAGTATTTT. Protein sequence: CASTPGASTDTQYF.

Details on this clonotype: This may stem from a read error, because a much larger clone lies one nucleotide away. The chain is built from TRBV2 and TRBJ1-1, with no clear D. This CDR3 spans 14 amino acids. The germline V gene has CDR1 SNHLY and CDR2 FYNNEI. The CDR3 region has the DNA TGTGCCAGCAGTGATTACGGCAGGAACACTGACGCTTTCTTT. This codes for CASSDYGRNTDAFF.

This chain links TRBV27 with TRBJ2-7; the match to TRBD2 covers 12 bases. The J segment lost 7 bases and the V segment lost 0 bases, leaving 7 bases of the junction unmatched. Per the germline V gene, CDR1 is MNHEY and CDR2 is SMNVEV (reference sequence). The CDR3 covers 16 residues. CDR3 DNA sequence: TGTGCCAGCAGTTTATCGCGACTAGCGGGAGTAGATGAGCAGTACTTC. This codes for CASSLSRLAGVDEQYF.

This clonotype was found many times. The rearrangement uses TRBV5-1 and TRBJ2-5; no definite D call. This CDR3 is built from 16 residues. Trimming removed 0 bases from V and 1 base from J, with 13 bases in between. Looked up from germline, CDR1 is SGHRS and CDR2 is YFSETQ. CDR3 in DNA: TGCGCCAGCAGCTTGGCTGGCTTGGGGATCCAAGAGACCCAGTACTTC. This encodes CASSLAGLGIQETQYF.

This clonotype was recorded a few times. The V and J genes are TRBV19 and TRBJ1-5; weak D call: TRBD1 (5 bases). The length of the CDR3 is 16 residues. CDR1 LNHDA and CDR2 SQIVND come from the germline V gene (reference sequence). V shed 5 bases and J shed 2 bases, with 16 bases lying between them. The CDR3 loop is CASSPQGERGNQPQHF. In nucleotides, the CDR3 is TGTGCCAGTAGTCCGCAGGGCGAGCGAGGCAATCAGCCCCAGCATTTT.

This clonotype was observed a handful of times. The V call is TRBV15, the J call TRBJ1-1; 7 bases map to TRBD1. Unmatched junction bases numbered 18, after V lost 2 bases and J lost 3 bases. CDR1 is LNHNV, CDR2 YYDKDF, per germline (reference sequence). The CDR3 runs 19 residues. In nucleotides, the CDR3 is TGTGCCACCAGCAGAATTGACAGGGTATATTCGTGGGGTTACACTGAAGCTTTCTTT. Translated: CATSRIDRVYSWGYTEAFF.

This clonotype has just a few counts. The chain combines TRBV28 with TRBJ2-7, with 10 nucleotides matching TRBD1. V trimming: 8 bases; J trimming: 6 bases; junction bases outside the gene matches: 7. The length of the CDR3 is 13 residues. The germline V gene has CDR1 MDHEN and CDR2 SYDVKM. DNA of the CDR3: TGTGCCAGCCGGACAGGGGGTCTATTCGAGCAGTACTTC. Protein: CASRTGGLFEQYF. The whole variable domain, filled in from reference TRBV28 and TRBJ2-7, reads DVKVTQSSRYLVKRTGEKVFLECVQDMDHENMFWYRQDPGLGLRLIYFSYDVKMKEKGDIPEGYSVSREKKERFSLILESASTNQTSMYLCASRTGGLFEQYFGPGTRLTVT.

This clonotype was found a few times. The chain is built from TRBV5-6 and TRBJ2-1, with TRBD1 matching over 8 bases. V was pared by 4 bases and J by 3 bases, with 6 bases of the junction left unmatched. The germline CDR1 and CDR2 sequences are SGHDT and YYEEEE. The CDR3 is 15 residues long. CDR3 loop: CASSPGDRNYNEQFF. CDR3 coding DNA: TGTGCCAGCAGCCCTGGGGACAGGAACTACAATGAGCAGTTCTTC.

The V call is TRBV7-9, the J call TRBJ2-1, with D tentatively TRBD2 (7 bases). CDR1 is SEHNR and CDR2 is FQNEAQ in the germline V gene (reference sequence). The CDR3 is 14 residues long. V lost 5 bases and J 12 bases, leaving 20 bases between the germline ends. CDR3 amino acids: CASSPVAGAPRQFF. CDR3 bases: TGTGCCAGCAGCCCCGTGGCGGGGGCCCCCAGGCAGTTCTTC.

A remark on this clonotype: One junction end does not reproduce the germline sequence, and a read error may be involved. The rearrangement uses TRBV19 and TRBJ2-4, with D perhaps matching TRBD2 (6 bases). The germline V gene has CDR1 LNHDA and CDR2 SQIVND (reference sequence). This CDR3 spans 15 amino acids. DNA of the CDR3: TGTGCCAGTAGTATAGCCACGCGGGGCAAAACCATTCAGTACTTC. Its protein product is CASSIATRGKTIQYF.

About this clonotype: A much larger clone differs by one base, so this may be a read error. Because it lacks the conserved phenylalanine or tryptophan at the end, this CDR3 is likely a read error. CDR3 nucleotide sequence: TGTGCCATCAGCCTAAGGACAGACACTGAAGCTTTCTCT. This codes for CAISLRTDTEAFS. The gene calls are TRBV10-3 and TRBJ1-1, with TRBD1 as a possible D gene (6 bases). V was cut by 6 bases and J by 3 bases, with 11 bases left in between. Germline V gene data show CDR1 as ENHRY and CDR2 as SYGVKD. CDR3 length: 13 amino acids.

Concerning this clonotype: A much larger clonotype is one base distant, so this may be a read error. This chain connects TRBV11-2 to TRBJ2-3, with D perhaps TRBD1 (6 bases). The V gene's germline CDR1 is SGHAT and CDR2 FQNNGV. This CDR3 has 15 residues. CDR3 DNA sequence: TGTGCCAGCAGCTTAGTGTGGGGAAGGACAGATACGCAGTGTTTT. Encoded protein: CASSLVWGRTDTQCF.

V gene TRBV29-1 combines with J gene TRBJ2-1; 14 bases agree with TRBD2. The CDR3 consists of 14 residues. The V gene end was trimmed by 5 bases and the J gene end by 10 bases; junction bases not matched to a gene: 7. CDR1 is SQVTM, CDR2 ANQGSEA, per germline. This CDR3 is CSVPPGLAGEEQFF. For the CDR3, the DNA is TGCAGCGTTCCTCCGGGACTAGCGGGAGAGGAGCAGTTCTTC.

This clonotype was recorded at least ten times. The chain combines TRBV4-1 with TRBJ2-3; tentatively, D is TRBD2 (6 bases). CDR3 length: 15 residues. Trimming took off 4 bases at V and 0 bases at J, with 11 bases between the two ends. Germline V gene data show CDR1 as MGHRA and CDR2 as YSYEKL. In DNA, the CDR3 is TGCGCCAGCAGCCGCCAGCGGGTTAGCACAGATACGCAGTATTTT. Translated: CASSRQRVSTDTQYF.

This clonotype was detected a few times. V usage is TRBV6-2 or TRBV6-3 and J usage is TRBJ1-6; maybe TRBD1 (5 bases). CDR3 length: 13 amino acids. Germline CDR1 reads MNHEY; CDR2 reads SVGEGT. V lost 4 bases, J lost 8 bases, and 9 bases lay in between. The CDR3 region is CASSSGGYSPLHF. The CDR3, as DNA: TGTGCCAGCAGTTCCGGGGGGTATTCACCCCTCCACTTT.

Ten or more counts support this clonotype. The J gene is TRBJ2-5, the V gene TRBV12-3 or TRBV12-4, with D possibly TRBD1 on 6 matching bases. The CDR3 has 14 amino acids. V was pared by 2 bases and J by 4 bases, with 11 bases between. CDR3 region: CASSLYRDTETQYF. CDR3 DNA: TGTGCCAGCAGTTTATACAGGGATACAGAGACCCAGTACTTC.

This clonotype was seen only a few times. The genes are TRBV7-8 and TRBJ1-2; D gene ambiguous. The CDR3 spans 15 residues. Germline lookup yields CDR1 SGHVS and CDR2 FQNEAQ. Between the trimmed V and J ends, which lost 1 base and 8 bases, there was a span of 17 bases. CDR3 loop: CASSLGALTEAGYTF. DNA of the CDR3: TGTGCCAGCAGCTTAGGGGCATTAACAGAAGCCGGCTACACCTTC.

The chain carries TRBV19 and TRBJ1-1, with 7 nucleotides matching TRBD1. The ends lost 7 bases at V and 4 bases at J; junction bases unmatched: 6. Germline loops: CDR1 LNHDA, CDR2 SQIVND (reference sequence). The CDR3 is 13 amino acids. CDR3 sequence reads: CASKGGWVTEAFF. The CDR3 nucleotides are TGTGCCAGTAAAGGGGGCTGGGTCACTGAAGCTTTCTTT.

Turning to this clonotype: A much larger clone lies one base from this, so it may be a read error. The chain is built from TRBV4-3 and TRBJ2-3; TRBD2 matches at 11 bases. This CDR3 has 17 amino acids. CDR1 is LGHNA, CDR2 YSLEER, per germline. The ends lost 4 bases at V and 7 bases at J; junction bases unmatched: 13. The CDR3 coding sequence is TGCGCCAGCAGCCCTACCCCTAGCGGGAGGCCCCCACATACGCAGTATTTT. Translation gives CASSPTPSGRPPHTQYF.

The chain employs TRBV5-5 and TRBJ1-1; D remains ambiguous. Trimming cost V 4 bases and J 8 bases, with 12 bases left between them. CDR3 length: 12 residues. Germline CDR1 and CDR2: SGHKS and YYEKEE (reference sequence). In nucleotides, the CDR3 is TGTGCCAGCAGCCTAGTCGGCGAGGAAGCTTTCTTT. As protein: CASSLVGEEAFF.

This sequence joins TRBV28 and TRBJ1-4, with a tentative D call TRBD1 (5 bases). The ends were cut back, 6 bases at V and 14 bases at J, with 16 bases in the middle. This CDR3 has 12 residues. CDR1 and CDR2 (germline): MDHEN, SYDVKM. The CDR3 loop is CASSEGVEFLFF. The CDR3 region has the DNA TGTGCCAGCAGCGAAGGGGTAGAGTTTCTGTTTTTT.

This clonotype was detected only a few times. The chain recombines TRBV18 with TRBJ2-3; the D call may be TRBD1 or TRBD2 (6 bases each). CDR3 length equals 16 residues. V was clipped by 5 bases and J by 0 bases, with 15 bases between them. CDR1 is KGHSH, CDR2 LQKENI, per germline. CDR3 in amino acids: CASSANEGGSTDTQYF. The CDR3 DNA is TGTGCCAGCTCAGCCAACGAGGGGGGAAGCACAGATACGCAGTATTTT.

This clonotype was seen at least ten times. The chain combines TRBV9 with TRBJ2-7; tentatively, D is TRBD2 (5 bases). The germline V gene encodes CDR1 SGDLS and CDR2 YYNGEE. The CDR3 spans 14 residues. Trimming shortened V by 4 bases and J by 0 bases, and 11 bases separated the two germline ends. Here the CDR3 DNA reads TGTGCCAGCAGCCGGGGTAAGAGCTCCTACGAGCAGTACTTC. Residues: CASSRGKSSYEQYF. The complete variable domain, with remaining parts taken from reference TRBV9 and TRBJ2-7, reads DSGVTQTPKHLITATGQRVTLRCSPRSGDLSVYWYQQSLDQGLQFLIQYYNGEERAKGNILERFSAQQFPDLHSELNLSSLELGDSALYFCASSRGKSSYEQYFGPGTRLTVT.

This clonotype came up once. Germline and junction disagree at one end, which may indicate a read error. The rearrangement joins TRBV7-9 to TRBJ2-5; D remains unclear. The CDR3 runs 14 residues. The V gene's germline CDR1 is SEHNR and CDR2 FQNEAQ (reference sequence). The CDR3 DNA is TGTGCCAGCAGACTGGGCATAGTCCAAGGGACCCAGTACTTC. Amino acids: CASRLGIVQGTQYF.

V is TRBV6-2 or TRBV6-3 and J is TRBJ2-3, with TRBD2 matching over 7 bases. With V trimmed by 6 bases and J by 6 bases, 12 bases remained unmatched. CDR1 is MNHEY and CDR2 is SVGEGT in the germline V gene. The CDR3 covers 15 residues. Here the CDR3 DNA reads TGTGCCAGCAGCCGCTCAAGGGGACTAAGGGATACGCAGTATTTT. Residues: CASSRSRGLRDTQYF.

On this clonotype: A read error is possible here, since a much larger clone lies one base away. V is TRBV29-1 and J is TRBJ2-7, with D perhaps being TRBD1 or TRBD2 (7 bases each). The CDR3 covers 15 residues. Trimming cost V 4 bases and J 2 bases, with 18 bases left between them. The V gene's germline CDR1 is SQVTM and CDR2 ANQGSEA. The CDR3 region is CSVGDGEGATYEQYF. Here the CDR3 DNA reads TGCAGCGTTGGAGACGGGGAGGGGGCAACCTACGAGCAGTACTTC.

This clonotype was recorded many times. V is TRBV4-3 and J is TRBJ2-1; 7 bases agree with TRBD1. Trimming cost V 0 bases and J 2 bases; bases outside gene matches: 4. This CDR3 comprises 16 residues. From germline, CDR1 is LGHNA and CDR2 YSLEER. The CDR3 nucleotides read TGCGCCAGCAGCCAAGACCAAGGGGGCGCCTACAATGAGCAGTTCTTC. It specifies CASSQDQGGAYNEQFF.